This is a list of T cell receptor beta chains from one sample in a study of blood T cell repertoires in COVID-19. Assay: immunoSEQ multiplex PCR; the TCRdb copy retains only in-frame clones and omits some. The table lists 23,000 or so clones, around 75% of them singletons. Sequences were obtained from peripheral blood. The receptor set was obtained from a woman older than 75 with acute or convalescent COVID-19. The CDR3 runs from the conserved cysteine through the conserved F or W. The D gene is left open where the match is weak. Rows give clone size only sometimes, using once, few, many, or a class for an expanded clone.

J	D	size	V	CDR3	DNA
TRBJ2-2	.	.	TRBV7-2	CASSLEGTGELFF	TGTGCCAGCAGCTTAGAGGGGACCGGGGAGCTGTTTTTT
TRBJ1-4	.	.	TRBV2	CASSEQGWDEKLFF	TGTGCCAGCAGTGAACAGGGGTGGGATGAAAAACTGTTTTTT
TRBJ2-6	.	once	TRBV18	CASSPTVSSGANVLTF	TGTGCCAGCTCACCTACAGTAAGCTCTGGGGCCAACGTCCTGACTTTC
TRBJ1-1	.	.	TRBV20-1	CSVAPNEAFF	TGCAGTGTTGCCCCTAATGAAGCTTTCTTT
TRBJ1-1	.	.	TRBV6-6	CASSRTGLNTEAFF	TGTGCCAGCAGCCGAACAGGGTTAAACACTGAAGCTTTCTTT
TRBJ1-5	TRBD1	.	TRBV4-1	CASSQLGQGRNQPQHF	TGCGCCAGCAGCCAACTGGGACAGGGGAGGAATCAGCCCCAGCATTTT
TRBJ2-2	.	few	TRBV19	CASSTYRANTGELFF	TGTGCCAGTAGTACCTATCGGGCGAACACCGGGGAGCTGTTTTTT
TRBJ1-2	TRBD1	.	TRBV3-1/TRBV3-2	CASSHQGGDGYTF	TGTGCCAGCAGCCACCAAGGGGGCGACGGCTACACCTTC
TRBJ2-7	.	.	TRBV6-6	CASSYSGNSYEQYF	TGTGCCAGCAGTTACTCGGGCAACTCCTACGAGCAGTACTTC
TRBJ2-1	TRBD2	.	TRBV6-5	CASSYSTSGSYYEQFF	TGTGCCAGCAGTTACTCGACTAGCGGGAGTTATTATGAGCAGTTCTTC
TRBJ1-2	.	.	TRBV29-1	CSVGVPNYGYTF	TGCAGCGTAGGGGTTCCCAACTATGGCTACACCTTC
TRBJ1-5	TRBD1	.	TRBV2	CASTQGDRTSQPQHF	TGTGCCAGCACCCAAGGGGACAGGACGAGTCAGCCCCAGCATTTT
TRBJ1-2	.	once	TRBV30	CAWSGQTGNYGYTF	TGTGCCTGGAGTGGACAAACAGGGAACTATGGCTACACCTTC
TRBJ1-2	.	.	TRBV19	CASSTSFLNRSLRGYYGYTF	TGTGCCAGTAGTACCTCCTTTCTTAACAGGTCGTTGCGTGGTTACTATGGCTACACCTTC
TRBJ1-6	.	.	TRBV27	CASSLQASSYNSPLHF	TGTGCCAGCAGTTTACAGGCAAGCTCCTATAATTCACCCCTCCACTTT
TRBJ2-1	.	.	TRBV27	CASSFPAGLQFF	TGTGCCAGCAGTTTCCCCGCGGGGCTACAGTTCTTC
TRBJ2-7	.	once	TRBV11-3	CASSGRGIEQYF	TGTGCCAGCAGTGGCAGGGGAATCGAGCAGTACTTC
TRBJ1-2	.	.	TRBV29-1	CSVVGQLNGYGYTF	TGCAGCGTGGTAGGACAGCTAAACGGCTATGGCTACACCTTC
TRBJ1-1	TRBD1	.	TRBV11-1	CASSLRTGTGENEAFF	TGTGCCAGCAGCCTCCGGACCGGGACAGGAGAAAATGAAGCTTTCTTT
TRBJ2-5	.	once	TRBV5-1	CASSNEGVQETQYF	TGCGCCAGCAGCAATGAGGGAGTCCAAGAGACCCAGTACTTC
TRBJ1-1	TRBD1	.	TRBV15	CATSNYRGPRGTEAFF	TGTGCCACCAGCAATTACAGGGGGCCTAGAGGCACTGAAGCTTTCTTT
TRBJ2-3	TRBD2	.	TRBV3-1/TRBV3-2	CASSQAWVAGGEDTQYF	TGTGCCAGCAGCCAAGCCTGGGTAGCGGGGGGGGAAGATACGCAGTATTTT
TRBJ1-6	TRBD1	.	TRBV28	CASRPTSGQGRNSPLHF	TGTGCCAGCAGGCCAACGTCGGGACAGGGTAGGAATTCACCCCTCCACTTT
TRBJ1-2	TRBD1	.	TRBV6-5	CATLDDRANYGYTF	TGTGCCACCCTAGACGACAGGGCCAACTATGGCTACACCTTC
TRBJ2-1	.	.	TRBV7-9	CASSLLVAGEQFF	TGTGCCAGCAGCTTACTGGTGGCCGGGGAGCAGTTCTTC
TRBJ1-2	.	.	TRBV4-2	CASSSPDGSFGYTF	TGTGCCAGCAGCTCCCCCGATGGGAGTTTTGGCTACACCTTC
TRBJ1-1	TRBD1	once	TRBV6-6	CASRPGQYTEAFF	TGTGCCAGCAGGCCGGGACAGTACACTGAAGCTTTCTTT
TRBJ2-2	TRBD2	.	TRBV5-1	CASSFGSGSWELFF	TGCGCCAGCAGCTTTGGAAGCGGGAGCTGGGAGCTGTTTTTT
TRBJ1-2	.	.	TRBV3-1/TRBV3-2	CASSQATGTFNGYTF	TGTGCCAGCAGCCAAGCAACAGGGACCTTCAATGGCTACACCTTC
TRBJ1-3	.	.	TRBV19	CASRSGLGNTIYF	TGTGCCAGTAGATCAGGGTTAGGAAACACCATATATTTT
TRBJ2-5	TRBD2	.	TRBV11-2	CASSPSTGGETQYF	TGTGCCAGCAGCCCGTCCACGGGAGGGGAGACCCAGTACTTC
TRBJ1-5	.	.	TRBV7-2	CASSATRGASQPQHF	TGTGCCAGCAGCGCTACCAGGGGTGCGAGTCAGCCCCAGCATTTT
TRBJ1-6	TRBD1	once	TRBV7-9	CASSLGQGGPPLHF	TGTGCCAGCAGCTTGGGACAGGGAGGCCCACCCCTCCACTTT
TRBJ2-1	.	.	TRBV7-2	CASSYTGRNEQFF	TGTGCCAGCAGCTATACAGGTAGGAATGAGCAGTTCTTC
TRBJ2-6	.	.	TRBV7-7	CASSPLKAANVLTF	TGTGCTAGCAGCCCCTTGAAAGCAGCCAACGTCCTGACTTTC
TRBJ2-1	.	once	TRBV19	CPRAARSYNEQFF	TGCCCCAGGGCCGCGCGGTCCTACAATGAGCAGTTCTTC
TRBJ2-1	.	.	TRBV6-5	CASSPRGGSYNEQFF	TGTGCCAGCAGTCCCAGAGGCGGCTCCTACAATGAGCAGTTCTTC
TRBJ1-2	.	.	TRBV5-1	CASSYDRAYGYTF	TGCGCCAGCAGTTACGACAGAGCTTATGGCTACACCTTC
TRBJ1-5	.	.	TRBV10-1	CASSEYREGQPQHF	TGCGCCAGCAGTGAGTACAGGGAGGGCCAGCCCCAGCATTTT
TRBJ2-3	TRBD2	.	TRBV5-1	CASSSTSSGGGDTQYF	TGCGCCAGCAGCTCCACCTCTAGCGGGGGAGGAGATACGCAGTATTTT
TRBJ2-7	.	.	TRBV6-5	CASSYGTSTGNNEQYF	TGTGCCAGCAGTTACGGAACCAGTACAGGGAACAACGAGCAGTACTTC
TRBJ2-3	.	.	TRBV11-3	CASSRRASTDTQYF	TGTGCCAGCTCAAGGCGGGCTAGCACAGATACGCAGTATTTT
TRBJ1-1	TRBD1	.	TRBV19	CASTLGDRGSYRIAFF	TGTGCCAGTACCCTTGGCGACAGGGGCTCTTACAGGATAGCTTTCTTT
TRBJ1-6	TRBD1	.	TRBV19	CASSIRDREGAFPPLHF	TGTGCCAGTAGTATAAGGGACAGGGAAGGGGCCTTCCCACCCCTCCACTTT
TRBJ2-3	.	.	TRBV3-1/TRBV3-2	CASSARQTDTQYF	TGTGCCAGCAGCGCGAGACAGACAGATACGCAGTATTTT
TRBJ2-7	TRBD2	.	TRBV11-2	CASSLASGSTYEQYF	TGTGCCAGCAGCTTGGCTAGCGGGAGCACCTACGAGCAGTACTTC
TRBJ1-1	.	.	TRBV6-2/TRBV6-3	CASSYPSREKAFF	TGTGCCAGCAGTTACCCTAGCCGGGAGAAAGCTTTCTTT
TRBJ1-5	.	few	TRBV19	CASSIDQGRVPQHF	TGTGCCAGTAGTATAGACCAGGGGCGTGTGCCCCAGCATTTT
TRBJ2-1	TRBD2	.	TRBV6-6	CASSYTLAEFNEQFF	TGTGCCAGCAGTTACACACTAGCGGAGTTCAATGAGCAGTTCTTC
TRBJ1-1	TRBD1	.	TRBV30	CAWSVKFGQGARTEAFF	TGTGCCTGGAGTGTTAAATTCGGACAGGGGGCTCGCACTGAAGCTTTCTTT
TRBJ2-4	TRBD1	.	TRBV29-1	CSARDRDNIQYF	TGCAGCGCTAGAGACAGGGACAACATTCAGTACTTC
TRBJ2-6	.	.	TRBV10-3	CAISEQPGQPSGANVLTF	TGTGCCATCAGTGAGCAGCCTGGACAGCCCTCTGGGGCCAACGTCCTGACTTTC
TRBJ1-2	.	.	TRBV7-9	CASSSTDYGYTF	TGTGCCAGCAGCTCGACAGATTATGGCTACACCTTC
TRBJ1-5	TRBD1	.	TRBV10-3	CASQDRGEQPQHF	TGTGCCAGTCAGGACAGGGGTGAGCAGCCCCAGCATTTT
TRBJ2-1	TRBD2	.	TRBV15	CATSGGTTLSSYNEQFF	TGTGCCACCAGCGGCGGGACTACCTTAAGCTCCTACAATGAGCAGTTCTTC
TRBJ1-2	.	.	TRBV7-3	CASSESAAAVYGYTF	TGTGCCAGCAGCGAATCCGCCGCGGCAGTCTATGGCTACACCTTC
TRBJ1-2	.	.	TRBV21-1	CASSKTGDRVRYGYTF	TGTGCCAGCAGCAAAACAGGAGACAGGGTTCGGTATGGCTACACCTTC
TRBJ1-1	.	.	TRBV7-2	CASSLGALTEAFF	TGTGCCAGCAGCTTAGGAGCCCTCACTGAAGCTTTCTTT
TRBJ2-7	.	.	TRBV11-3	CASSSGLRSSYEQYF	TGTGCCAGCAGCTCTGGACTGAGGAGCTCCTACGAGCAGTACTTC